This T cell receptor beta chain was captured in a study of monozygotic twins with inflammatory bowel disease. Study conclusions and caveats: T cell subtypes were not distinguishable in this analysis. Researchers report that IBD patients shared fewer clonotypes with others than healthy twins, especially amid disease activity. There were differing immunosuppressive treatments, which may have added variability to patient repertoires.

Points on this clonotype: Its antigen is not known.

From germline, CDR1 is LNHDA and CDR2 SQIVND (reference sequence). CDR3 length: 16 amino acids. Each of the TCR libraries took roughly 4,000 ng of total RNA. TCRdb reprocessed the 5' RACE reads, keeping one entry per CDR3 protein, no DNA. The sample table sets out 150,000 to 200,000 distinct CDR3 sequences. The V gene is TRBV19, the J gene TRBJ2-5; TCRdb picks TRBD1, but there is no DNA to check that call. Sequences were obtained from blood. The receptor's source is a human donor with ulcerative colitis or Crohn's disease, or a healthy co-twin of an affected twin (not recorded which). CDR3 sequence reads: CASSSMGDVSQETQYF.